These 14 T cell receptor beta chains were all obtained from the same sample, sequenced in a study of shared clonotypes between healthy human individuals. Assay used: immunoSEQ multiplex PCR; TCRdb lists only in-frame clones, some missing. The data show about 2 million clones, with approximately 94% seen just once and 1% to 1.5% held by the top ten. The naive CD8 subset, CD45RO-negative cells positively selected for CCR7, excluded terminally differentiated effector memory CD45RA+ cells. Input material: naive CD8+ T cells sorted from blood. All receptors come from a man aged 18 to 29 in good health.

The V and J genes are TRBV7-6 and TRBJ2-3; 12 nucleotides align to TRBD1. In germline, CDR1 is SGHVS, CDR2 FNYEAQ. This CDR3 comprises 17 residues. The V segment lost 0 bases and the J segment 5 bases; nucleotides outside the gene matches: 6. CDR3 protein: CASSLARDRGLLDTQYF. CDR3 bases: TGTGCCAGCAGCTTAGCCCGGGACAGGGGGCTCCTAGATACGCAGTATTTT.

The rearrangement uses TRBV5-4 and TRBJ2-5; D gene unclear. The CDR3 has 11 amino acids. Germline CDR1 reads SGHNT; CDR2 reads YYREEE (reference sequence). Trimming removed 2 bases from V and 4 bases from J, with 3 bases in between. The CDR3 is CASSFTETQYF. DNA of the CDR3: TGTGCCAGCAGCTTCACAGAGACCCAGTACTTC.

The rearrangement links TRBV28 to TRBJ2-5; D may be TRBD1 or TRBD2 (6 bases each). The CDR3 loop spans 14 amino acids. CDR1 is MDHEN, CDR2 SYDVKM, per germline. V was cut by 6 bases and J by 5 bases, with 16 bases left in between. For the CDR3, the DNA is TGTGCCAGCAGACTACTAGGGGGGCCGGAGACCCAGTACTTC. Its protein is CASRLLGGPETQYF.

Of note for this clone: Other DNA sequences in the same sample also yield this CDR3. The gene calls are TRBV5-4 and TRBJ2-7; 8 positions agree with TRBD1. There are 15 residues in the CDR3. V was clipped by 0 bases and J by 2 bases; unmatched bases: 4. The germline V gene encodes CDR1 SGHNT and CDR2 YYREEE (reference sequence). Written as DNA, the CDR3 is TGTGCCAGCAGCTTGGGGACAGGGAAAACCTACGAGCAGTACTTC. Translating gives CASSLGTGKTYEQYF.

The CDR3 sequence is CASSQATPGSYNSPLHF. As DNA, the CDR3 is TGCGCCAGCAGCCAAGCAACCCCAGGTTCCTATAATTCACCCCTCCACTTT. The V and J genes are TRBV4-3 and TRBJ1-6, with unresolved D. This CDR3 has 17 amino acids. Germline lookup yields CDR1 LGHNA and CDR2 YSLEER. The germline V and J ends were trimmed by 1 base and 1 base, with 11 bases remaining between them.

The rearrangement joins TRBV11-2 to TRBJ2-7, with a possible D match to TRBD2 (6 bases). This CDR3 spans 15 amino acids. Germline CDR1 reads SGHAT; CDR2 reads FQNNGV. The germline V and J ends were trimmed by 2 bases and 0 bases, with 11 bases remaining between them. The CDR3 sequence is CASSLPMGGSYEQYF. CDR3 in DNA: TGTGCCAGCAGCTTACCCATGGGGGGCTCCTACGAGCAGTACTTC.

The chain has TRBV9 and TRBJ1-2; TRBD1 matches 7 bases. Trimming removed 5 bases from V and 0 bases from J; junction bases left unmatched: 10. The germline V gene encodes CDR1 SGDLS and CDR2 YYNGEE. There are 16 residues in the CDR3. CDR3 protein: CASRDTDRAANYGYTF. The CDR3 DNA follows: TGTGCCAGCAGAGACACCGACAGGGCGGCTAACTATGGCTACACCTTC.

The V and J genes are TRBV27 and TRBJ2-7, with TRBD1 matching over 8 bases. The CDR3 runs to 15 residues. Germline CDR1 is MNHEY and CDR2 is SMNVEV (reference sequence). Losses at the gene ends were 8 bases for V and 0 bases for J; bases not matched to a gene: 9. CDR3 nucleotide sequence: TGTGCCAGCTCTATAGGGGACAGGAGCTCCTACGAGCAGTACTTC. It yields the protein CASSIGDRSSYEQYF.

Regarding this clone: Different DNA sequences within this sample yield the same CDR3. J is TRBJ2-7 and V is TRBV13; no clear D gene. V was pared by 2 bases and J by 1 base, with 6 bases between. Germline assignment: CDR1 PRHDT and CDR2 FYEKMQ (reference sequence). The CDR3 is made up of 13 amino acids. This CDR3 is CASSLRASYEQYF. The DNA of the CDR3 is TGTGCCAGCAGCTTACGAGCTTCCTACGAGCAGTACTTC.

The DNA for the CDR3 is TGCGCCAGCAGCCAAGATCTAGGACTAGGAAACATTCAGTACTTC. Protein sequence: CASSQDLGLGNIQYF. V is TRBV4-1 and J is TRBJ2-4; 7 bases are shared with TRBD2. The ends lost 0 bases at V and 6 bases at J; junction bases unmatched: 5. This CDR3 spans 15 amino acids. Germline CDR1 and CDR2: MGHRA and YSYEKL.

The genes are TRBV10-3 and TRBJ2-7; D is tentatively TRBD1 or TRBD2 (5 bases each). The CDR3 runs 16 residues. Germline V lookup: CDR1 ENHRY, CDR2 SYGVKD. Trimming pared 2 bases from V and 0 bases from J, leaving 14 bases between. DNA for the CDR3: TGTGCCATCAGTGAGGGGGGTGCCGGGGTCTCCTACGAGCAGTACTTC. Translated, it gives CAISEGGAGVSYEQYF.

The chain carries TRBV7-9 and TRBJ2-7; 10 bases align to TRBD2. The CDR3 is 16 amino acids. The germline CDR1 and CDR2 sequences are SEHNR and FQNEAQ (reference sequence). V lost 5 bases, J lost 0 bases, and 7 bases stayed unmatched. The CDR3 here is CASSLPSGRSSYEQYF. In DNA, the CDR3 is TGTGCCAGCAGCCTACCTAGCGGGAGAAGCTCCTACGAGCAGTACTTC.

The chain recombines TRBV5-6 with TRBJ2-1, with D perhaps TRBD2 (6 bases). This CDR3 contains 13 residues. V was trimmed by 4 bases and J by 10 bases, leaving 15 bases between them. Germline V lookup: CDR1 SGHDT, CDR2 YYEEEE. The CDR3 is CASSKTSFWEQFF. CDR3 bases: TGTGCCAGCAGCAAGACTAGTTTCTGGGAGCAGTTCTTC.

V and J are TRBV29-1 and TRBJ2-2; D is possibly TRBD2 (6 bases). The V gene lost 2 bases and the J gene lost 4 bases, with 11 bases spanning the gap. This CDR3 spans 14 amino acids. Germline V gene sequence: CDR1 SQVTM, CDR2 ANQGSEA. The CDR3 sequence is CSVEPGSGTGELFF. Here the CDR3 DNA reads TGCAGCGTTGAACCAGGTAGCGGCACCGGGGAGCTGTTTTTT.